These 20 T cell receptor beta chains were all obtained from the same sample, sequenced in a study of blood T cell repertoires in COVID-19. Some clones are missing from TCRdb's copy, which holds only in-frame ones; the method was immunoSEQ multiplex PCR. The sample has hundreds of thousands of clones, 90% seen once. Sequences were obtained from PBMCs or T cells enriched from blood (not recorded which). These receptors came from a man aged 45-65 years who had been exposed to COVID-19.

The genes are TRBV24-1 and TRBJ1-5; D is ambiguous. Germline assignment: CDR1 KGHDR and CDR2 SFDVKD. The V end was cut by 3 bases, the J end by 1 base, with 9 bases between. The CDR3 loop spans 15 amino acids. The CDR3 loop is CATSDDLTSNQPQHF. Written as DNA, the CDR3 is TGTGCCACCAGTGATGACCTGACAAGCAATCAGCCCCAGCATTTT.

This chain joins TRBV11-1 and TRBJ2-1; TRBD1 agrees at 7 bases. CDR3 length equals 13 residues. Germline V lookup: CDR1 SGHAT, CDR2 FQDESV (reference sequence). The junction had 3 bases not matched to a gene; V was cut back by 3 bases and J by 7 bases. CDR3 nucleotide sequence: TGTGCCAGCAGCTTTGAGACAGGGAATGAGCAGTTCTTC. Residues: CASSFETGNEQFF.

This chain connects TRBV14 to TRBJ2-5; 9 positions match TRBD2. The V gene end was trimmed by 1 base and the J gene end by 5 bases; junction bases not matched to a gene: 5. The CDR3 runs 15 residues. The germline CDR1 and CDR2 sequences are SGHDN and FVKESK. This CDR3 reads CASSQGVAGVETQYF. The CDR3 DNA follows: TGTGCCAGCAGCCAAGGGGTAGCGGGAGTCGAGACCCAGTACTTC.

The gene calls are TRBV7-2 and TRBJ2-7; TRBD2 agrees at 8 bases. The CDR3 runs 14 residues. The germline gives CDR1 SGHTA, CDR2 FQGNSA. V was pared by 4 bases and J by 2 bases, with 4 bases of the junction left unmatched. CDR3 residues: CASSSLAGAYEQYF. CDR3 coding DNA: TGTGCCAGCAGCTCGCTAGCGGGCGCCTACGAGCAGTACTTC.

This clone was picked up many times. The chain recombines TRBV9 with TRBJ1-2; D gene unclear. The CDR3 extends over 15 amino acids. Looked up from germline, CDR1 is SGDLS and CDR2 is YYNGEE. V lost 0 bases and J 0 bases, leaving 9 bases between the germline ends. CDR3 in amino acids: CASSVGGSANYGYTF. The DNA of the CDR3 is TGTGCCAGCAGCGTAGGAGGATCTGCTAACTATGGCTACACCTTC.

V gene TRBV5-6 combines with J gene TRBJ2-3; the D gene is possibly TRBD2 (6 bases). The V and J ends lost 1 base and 4 bases respectively, with 16 bases between them. This CDR3 region has 16 residues. Germline CDR1 SGHDT, CDR2 YYEEEE. The CDR3 region has the DNA TGTGCCAGCAGCTTGCTCGTGCGGTCGGGGGCAGATACGCAGTATTTT. Amino acids: CASSLLVRSGADTQYF.

This chain uses TRBV27 with TRBJ2-5, with D possibly TRBD2 on 6 matching bases. The CDR3 covers 14 residues. Trimming removed 5 bases from V and 1 base from J, with 11 bases in between. The germline V gene encodes CDR1 MNHEY and CDR2 SMNVEV (reference sequence). As DNA, the CDR3 is TGTGCCAGCAGTCGACTAGGAATCCAAGAGACCCAGTACTTC. It yields the protein CASSRLGIQETQYF.

V usage is TRBV25-1 and J usage is TRBJ1-1; D not resolved. The V gene lost 1 base and the J gene lost 11 bases, with 14 bases spanning the gap. Germline lookup yields CDR1 MGHDK and CDR2 SYGVNS. The CDR3 consists of 13 residues. The CDR3 region is CASSESAASMAFF. The CDR3 region has the DNA TGTGCCAGCAGTGAATCTGCAGCGTCCATGGCTTTCTTT.

The V and J genes are TRBV27 and TRBJ2-3, with 9 positions matching TRBD1. The CDR3 has 15 amino acids. V shed 6 bases and J 4 bases; nucleotides not matched to a gene: 8. The germline CDR1 and CDR2 sequences are MNHEY and SMNVEV (reference sequence). The CDR3 loop is CASSPGQGLADTQYF. The CDR3 DNA reads TGTGCCAGCAGCCCAGGACAGGGGCTCGCAGATACGCAGTATTTT.

The CDR3 DNA follows: TGCGCCAGCAGCCAAGCGACAGGGCTCTCTGGAAACACCATATATTTT. It specifies CASSQATGLSGNTIYF. The rearrangement joins TRBV5-1 to TRBJ1-3; 7 bases fit TRBD1. The CDR3 runs to 16 residues. J gave up 0 bases and V 4 bases, and 7 bases lay outside the gene matches. The germline V gene encodes CDR1 SGHRS and CDR2 YFSETQ.

J is TRBJ1-1 and V is TRBV28; possible D gene TRBD1, 6 bases. Trimming removed 5 bases at V and 0 bases at J, with 13 bases between. The CDR3 covers 15 residues. CDR1 is MDHEN, CDR2 SYDVKM, per germline. The DNA of the CDR3 is TGTGCCAGCAGTGGCCCGGGACATGTGAACACTGAAGCTTTCTTT. This encodes CASSGPGHVNTEAFF.

This sequence joins TRBV5-4 and TRBJ1-6; 7 bases line up with TRBD1. V gave up 0 bases and J gave up 10 bases; unmatched junction bases: 4. Germline V gene lookup returns CDR1 SGHNT and CDR2 YYREEE (reference sequence). The length of the CDR3 is 14 residues. This CDR3 is CASSLDRGGSPLHF. CDR3 sequence (DNA): TGTGCCAGCAGCTTGGACAGGGGAGGATCACCCCTCCACTTT.

The chain combines TRBV28 with TRBJ1-2, with 12 positions matching TRBD1. V shed 7 bases, J shed 7 bases, and the junction held 16 bases outside the gene matches. Germline lookup yields CDR1 MDHEN and CDR2 SYDVKM. CDR3 length: 17 amino acids. CDR3 nucleotides: TGTGCCAGCACCCTTAGGGGGACAGGGGGCGATACTTTTGGCTACACCTTC. This gives the protein CASTLRGTGGDTFGYTF.

J is TRBJ2-7 and V is TRBV6-5; 7 bases map to TRBD1. Trimming removed 4 bases from V and 2 bases from J; junction bases left unmatched: 5. Germline values: CDR1 MNHEY, CDR2 SVGAGI. The CDR3 has 14 residues. CDR3 in amino acids: CASSSYRGPYEQYV. CDR3 in DNA: TGTGCCAGCAGTTCGTACAGGGGACCCTACGAGCAGTACGTC.

The chain is built from TRBV18 and TRBJ2-7, with D perhaps matching TRBD2 (5 bases). The V gene's germline CDR1 is KGHSH and CDR2 LQKENI. Trimming stripped 5 bases from V and 2 bases from J, with 16 bases between. CDR3 length equals 15 residues. CDR3 DNA: TGTGCCAGCTCAGCTGGGAGCCCGGTACCCTACGAGCAGTACGTC. The encoded protein is CASSAGSPVPYEQYV.

V gene TRBV10-1 combines with J gene TRBJ2-7; 8 bases are shared with TRBD1. Germline V CDR1 and CDR2: WNHNN, SYGVQD (reference sequence). The length of the CDR3 is 13 residues. J was trimmed by 2 bases and V by 10 bases; bases with no gene match: 7. The CDR3 loop is CANTGGWPYEQYV. DNA of the CDR3: TGCGCCAACACAGGGGGTTGGCCCTACGAGCAGTACGTC.

This clone appeared once. The J gene is TRBJ2-2, the V gene TRBV5-5; 7 bases fit TRBD1. The CDR3 contains 16 residues. CDR1 SGHKS and CDR2 YYEKEE come from the germline V gene (reference sequence). V dropped 4 bases and J dropped 4; count of bases not matched to a gene: 10. CDR3 coding DNA: TGTGCCAGCAGCCCGCCCGAGGGGGCCGGCACCGGGGAGCTGTTTTTT. Translated, it gives CASSPPEGAGTGELFF.

The count of this clone is one. This chain connects TRBV24-1 to TRBJ2-5; no clear D gene. The CDR3 covers 12 residues. The V end lost 5 bases, the J end lost 5 bases, and 8 bases lay between the germline ends. Germline CDR1 and CDR2: KGHDR and SFDVKD. For the CDR3, the DNA is TGTGCCACCAGTGTCGAGTGGGAGACCCAGTACTTC. It yields the protein CATSVEWETQYF.

This chain connects TRBV7-6 to TRBJ1-2, with a possible D match to TRBD1 (5 bases). Germline values: CDR1 SGHVS, CDR2 FNYEAQ. The CDR3 totals 14 residues. With 1 base removed from V and 8 bases from J, the gap between germline ends came to 14 bases. This CDR3 reads CASSLGGESSGYTF. The DNA of the CDR3 is TGTGCCAGCAGCTTAGGGGGGGAAAGCTCCGGCTACACCTTC.

This clone was recorded a few times. CDR3 amino acids: CASSSYHRDYGYTF. The CDR3 region has the DNA TGTGCCAGCAGCTCGTATCACAGGGACTATGGCTACACCTTC. V is TRBV7-3 and J is TRBJ1-2; D is perhaps TRBD1 (6 bases). V lost 4 bases and J 3 bases, leaving 12 bases between the germline ends. Germline CDR1 SGHTA, CDR2 FQGTGA. The CDR3 extends over 14 amino acids.